This T cell receptor (beta chain) was identified during a study of response to subunit inactivated influenza vaccine. There are 15 residues in the CDR3. Trimming took off 6 bases at V and 2 bases at J, with 18 bases between the two ends. The germline V gene has CDR1 DFQATT and CDR2 SNEGSKA (reference sequence). In TCRdb, the RT-PCR reads were re-called with MiXCR into one record per CDR3 protein. The data show 200,000 to 300,000 distinct CDR3 sequences, more than 9% seen once. In its sample, this clonotype was seen many times. Its antigen remains unknown. Study results and limitations: There was a suggestion from the authors that each seasonal influenza vaccination recruits few new T cells.

Sequencing used non-naive T cells sorted from PBMCs, obtained approximately 15 days before vaccination. The clonotype was recovered from a man aged 50 to 59 who received an inactivated influenza vaccine. The rearrangement links TRBV20-1 to TRBJ2-3, with D possibly matching TRBD2 (5 bases). DNA for the CDR3: TGCAGTGCCAGCGCTAGCTTAGGTGACACAGATACGCAGTATTTT. The encoded protein is CSASASLGDTDTQYF.